This entry lists 9 T cell receptor beta chains sequenced from one sample in a study of identical twins. TCRdb redid the calling of the 5' RACE reads with MiXCR, one entry per CDR3 protein. This table holds 700,000 to 950,000 distinct CDR3 sequences, roughly an eighth found once. This same sample was also taken into another study, of yellow fever vaccine responses in identical twins.

Sequenced input: PBMCs. The origin of the receptors is a young woman in good health.

There are a few counts of this clonotype. This chain joins TRBV5-1 and TRBJ2-1; TRBD2 aligns across 11 bases. Germline V CDR1 and CDR2: SGHRS, YFSETQ. The CDR3 has 16 residues. The V gene end was trimmed by 4 bases and the J gene end by 2 bases; junction bases not matched to a gene: 5. DNA of the CDR3: TGCGCCAGCAGCACACATAGCGGGGGGGCCTACAATGAGCAGTTCTTC. It translates to CASSTHSGGAYNEQFF.

The chain combines TRBV7-9 with TRBJ2-5; D possibly corresponds to TRBD1 (5 bases). Germline V CDR1 and CDR2: SEHNR, FQNEAQ (reference sequence). V gave up 1 base and J gave up 7 bases, with 10 bases separating them. There are 13 residues in the CDR3. Written as DNA, the CDR3 is TGTGCCAGCAGCTTAGGACAGTCCGGGACCCAGTACTTC. This encodes CASSLGQSGTQYF.

The chain has TRBV10-3 and TRBJ2-1; TRBD2 matches at 10 bases. This CDR3 comprises 17 residues. Germline CDR1 and CDR2: ENHRY and SYGVKD. V was clipped by 6 bases and J by 5 bases; unmatched bases: 13. The CDR3 nucleotides read TGTGCCATCAGCAAGGGACGGACTAGCGGACCGAACAATGAGCAGTTCTTC. Its translation: CAISKGRTSGPNNEQFF.

This chain joins TRBV20-1 and TRBJ2-7; perhaps TRBD1 as D (8 bases). There are 13 residues in the CDR3. The V gene's germline CDR1 is DFQATT and CDR2 SNEGSKA (reference sequence). V lost 4 bases to trimming and J lost 6 bases, with 16 bases between them. The CDR3 is CSATDRGGGEQYF. CDR3 DNA sequence: TGCAGTGCTACCGACAGGGGCGGGGGCGAGCAGTACTTC.

This chain links TRBV27 with TRBJ2-2; tentatively, D is TRBD1 (6 bases). The CDR3 has 16 amino acids. V gave up 6 bases and J gave up 1 base, with 15 bases separating them. Germline V gene data show CDR1 as MNHEY and CDR2 as SMNVEV (reference sequence). CDR3 DNA sequence: TGTGCCAGCAGAACTACCGGGACACTGAACACCGGGGAGCTGTTTTTT. This gives the protein CASRTTGTLNTGELFF.

This clonotype came up a few times. CDR3 sequence: CASSLRGRPNNEQFF. The CDR3 DNA sequence: TGTGCCAGCAGCTTACGAGGGAGGCCCAACAATGAGCAGTTCTTC. This chain joins TRBV13 and TRBJ2-1; TRBD2 is a possible D gene (6 bases). The germline gives CDR1 PRHDT, CDR2 FYEKMQ (reference sequence). V gave up 2 bases and J gave up 5 bases, with 13 bases separating them. The length of the CDR3 is 15 residues.

This clonotype was seen a few times. V usage is TRBV20-1 and J usage is TRBJ2-3; D gene uncertain. V was cut by 4 bases and J by 3 bases, with 5 bases left in between. This CDR3 has 11 residues. CDR1 is DFQATT, CDR2 SNEGSKA, per germline (reference sequence). CDR3 protein: CSAINTDTQYF. CDR3 bases: TGCAGTGCTATTAATACAGATACGCAGTATTTT.

The rearrangement joins TRBV5-1 to TRBJ1-5; the D gene is possibly TRBD1 (6 bases). V gave up 4 bases and J gave up 8 bases, with 13 bases separating them. This CDR3 region has 13 residues. CDR1 and CDR2 from the germline V gene are SGHRS and YFSETQ. This CDR3 reads CASSGGAGKPQHF. CDR3 nucleotide sequence: TGCGCCAGCAGCGGGGGGGCTGGCAAGCCCCAGCATTTT.

This clonotype was detected a few times. The rearrangement uses TRBV5-1 and TRBJ1-4; no definite D call. Deletions cut 3 bases from V and 3 bases from J, with 18 bases between. CDR3 size: 17 residues. Germline V gene data show CDR1 as SGHRS and CDR2 as YFSETQ. CDR3 loop: CASSSFPTDGPNEKLFF. The CDR3 nucleotides read TGCGCCAGCAGCTCATTCCCGACGGACGGGCCTAATGAAAAACTGTTTTTT.